This T cell receptor beta chain was sequenced for a study of long-term antiretroviral therapy in people with HIV. Study results and caveats: Pre-ART expanded TRB clones stayed dominant throughout, though often decreasing after ART. Post-treatment diversity went higher with ART but stayed below transplant donor controls.

Every one of the donors gave at least one pre-ART PBMC sample and at least two post-ART PBMC samples. It was version v3.0 of the immunoSEQ assay that was run at survey level. Sequencing was performed with immunoSEQ multiplex PCR; in TCRdb, only in-frame clones are kept and a portion is missing. The sample includes more than 35,000 clones, approximately 86% seen only once; the top ten take approximately 4.1%. Of note for this clone: Its specificity is not known.

The source material was unsorted PBMCs, sampled just before starting antiretroviral therapy. This TCR came from a woman aged 18-29 years with HIV.

The CDR3 DNA is TGCGCCAGCAATGGCGGGGGGGGAACTAATGAAAAACTGTTTTTT. It is translated as CASNGGGGTNEKLFF. V gene TRBV5-1 combines with J gene TRBJ1-4, with D possibly matching TRBD1 (5 bases). This CDR3 spans 15 amino acids. The ends were cut back, 6 bases at V and 1 base at J, with 13 bases in the middle. CDR1 is SGHRS, CDR2 YFSETQ, per germline.